The clone carrying this T cell receptor beta chain was detected once. What it binds is unknown. CDR3 length: 12 residues. The V gene's germline CDR1 is SGHTA and CDR2 FQGNSA. The ends were cut back, 5 bases at V and 13 bases at J, with 17 bases in the middle. These data come from a study of T cell responses to AZD1222 COVID-19 vaccine. On the study more broadly: Some second doses came at about 4 weeks and others at about 12 weeks; these were pooled.

Findings and limits, study-wide: Scientists sampled the repertoires only once the peak T cell response had passed.

Generated by immunoSEQ multiplex PCR, the TCRdb table keeps only in-frame clones and is missing some. The data show some 150,000 clones, approximately 90% seen once. The V and J genes are TRBV7-2 and TRBJ1-1; D remains ambiguous. The clonotype comes from an adult in good health. The source material was peripheral blood, sampled on day 0 of AZD1222 vaccination. CDR3 nucleotide sequence: TGTGCCAGCAGCCAGAACTCCGGAGGAGATTTCTTT. Translation gives CASSQNSGGDFF.